What follows are 26 T cell receptor beta chains derived from one specimen sequenced in a study of long-term antiretroviral therapy in people with HIV (dated by TCRdb to 2021 to 2024). The immunoSEQ hsTCRB v3.0 assay was used at survey level resolution to sequence the TRB variable region. This is the immuneACCESS table as TCRdb keeps it, with only in-frame sequences that have V and J called. A part of the clones is gone; compared with another copy, unresolved V genes explain less than half, and the rest is unexplained. A total of roughly 25,000 clones appear in this sample, roughly 87% of them only once. Together, the top ten hold about 5.5% of the sample. This sample comprised unsorted PBMCs, obtained 1.1 years before starting antiretroviral therapy. These receptor sequences come from a woman between 25 and 40 years old with HIV.

The chain carries TRBV14 and TRBJ1-2; D remains unclear. Trimming pared 4 bases from V and 6 bases from J, leaving 18 bases between. The CDR3 consists of 15 residues. The germline V gene encodes CDR1 SGHDN and CDR2 FVKESK. The DNA for the CDR3 is TGTGCCAGCAGCCGGACGGCCGGGATCTCTGATGGCTACACCTTC. Translated, it gives CASSRTAGISDGYTF.

The CDR3 coding sequence is TGTGCCAGCAGTTCAATTCTAGCGGGGGACCTGGTTGACCCTCTATACAATGAGCAGTTCTTC. The encoded protein is CASSSILAGDLVDPLYNEQFF. The rearrangement links TRBV28 to TRBJ2-1, with 10 bases identical to TRBD2. CDR1 is MDHEN, CDR2 SYDVKM, per germline. The CDR3 totals 21 residues. Trimming took 4 bases from V and 4 from J; bases not matched to a gene: 22.

This clone has only one observation. The J gene is TRBJ2-5, the V gene TRBV14, with D possibly TRBD2 on 5 matching bases. Germline loops: CDR1 SGHDN, CDR2 FVKESK. The CDR3 is 15 residues long. V gave up 0 bases and J gave up 5 bases, with 13 bases separating them. In DNA, the CDR3 is TGTGCCAGCAGCCAAGAAAGCGGAAGGTTGGAGACCCAGTACTTC. Protein: CASSQESGRLETQYF.

The V and J genes are TRBV6-1 and TRBJ1-5; D remains unclear. Trimming pared 5 bases from V and 0 bases from J, leaving 8 bases between. The germline V gene encodes CDR1 MNHNS and CDR2 SASEGT. This CDR3 comprises 14 residues. This chain's CDR3 is CASSRSASNQPQHF. The CDR3 bases are TGTGCCAGCAGTAGGTCAGCTAGCAATCAGCCCCAGCATTTT.

This clone is a singleton in its sample. The chain links TRBV5-1 to TRBJ2-3; 10 nucleotides match TRBD1. Trimming at V came to 4 bases and at J to 5 bases, leaving 4 bases not matched to a gene. This CDR3 contains 14 residues. The germline V gene encodes CDR1 SGHRS and CDR2 YFSETQ. Here the CDR3 reads CASSPGQGIDTQYF. CDR3 bases: TGCGCCAGCAGCCCGGGACAGGGGATAGATACGCAGTATTTT.

The chain has TRBV5-1 and TRBJ2-1; TRBD2 agrees at 9 bases. The CDR3 length is 15 residues. CDR1 is SGHRS, CDR2 YFSETQ, per germline. Trimming at V came to 0 bases and at J to 9 bases, leaving 7 bases not matched to a gene. CDR3 amino acids: CASSLELAGNGEQFF. The CDR3 DNA reads TGCGCCAGCAGCTTGGAGCTAGCGGGGAACGGTGAGCAGTTCTTC.

This clone was counted a few times. The chain carries TRBV15 and TRBJ2-1, with D possibly TRBD2 on 6 matching bases. V was clipped by 1 base and J by 3 bases, with 13 bases between them. This CDR3 is 16 amino acids long. Germline CDR1 and CDR2: LNHNV and YYDKDF (reference sequence). The CDR3 coding sequence is TGTGCCACCAGCAGAGCGCGGGGTCGGGGCTACAATGAGCAGTTCTTC. This encodes CATSRARGRGYNEQFF.

A few counts support this clone. The chain uses TRBV27 and TRBJ1-5; TRBD1 matches at 9 bases. This CDR3 is built from 16 residues. J lost 2 bases, V lost 4 bases, and 6 bases had no gene match. Germline CDR1 is MNHEY and CDR2 is SMNVEV (reference sequence). CDR3 DNA: TGTGCCAGCAGTTCCACACAGGGGGCTGGCAATCAGCCCCAGCATTTT. Its protein product is CASSSTQGAGNQPQHF.

The chain links TRBV10-2 to TRBJ1-5; D gene uncertain. The CDR3 covers 13 residues. Trimming removed 3 bases from V and 5 bases from J, with 8 bases in between. CDR1 WSHSY and CDR2 SAAADI come from the germline V gene. CDR3 region: CASSESGDQPQHF. The DNA for the CDR3 is TGCGCCAGCAGTGAATCCGGCGATCAGCCCCAGCATTTT.

CDR3 sequence reads: CASNQGFRNTIYF. CDR3 coding DNA: TGTGCCAGTAACCAGGGCTTTCGTAACACCATATATTTT. V is TRBV9 and J is TRBJ1-3; D might be TRBD1 (5 bases). The CDR3 contains 13 residues. V lost 8 bases, J lost 7 bases, and 16 bases lay in between. Germline CDR1 and CDR2: SGDLS and YYNGEE.

The chain uses TRBV13 and TRBJ1-1; D remains unclear. This CDR3 is built from 11 residues. Germline values: CDR1 PRHDT, CDR2 FYEKMQ (reference sequence). V lost 8 bases and J lost 5, with 9 bases in between. This CDR3 is CASLGRTEAFF. In DNA, the CDR3 is TGTGCCAGCCTTGGGAGAACTGAAGCTTTCTTT.

The rearrangement uses TRBV9 and TRBJ2-3; D is possibly TRBD1 or TRBD2 (6 bases each). Germline V CDR1 and CDR2: SGDLS, YYNGEE. V was cut by 3 bases and J by 10 bases, with 15 bases left in between. The CDR3 extends over 13 amino acids. Here the CDR3 reads CASSGGAVAAQYF. CDR3 nucleotides: TGTGCCAGCAGCGGGGGGGCAGTAGCGGCGCAGTATTTT.

The CDR3 bases are TGTGCCAGCAGGCCCGTAATTGAAGCTTTCTTT. This encodes CASRPVIEAFF. This chain links TRBV5-8 with TRBJ1-1; no definite D call. The CDR3 consists of 11 residues. CDR1 is SGHTS, CDR2 YDEGEE, per germline. V lost 5 bases and J 7 bases, leaving 9 bases between the germline ends. The full variable domain, rest sourced from reference TRBV5-8 and TRBJ1-1, is EAGVTQSPTHLIKTRGQQATLRCSPISGHTSVYWYQQALGLGLQFLLWYDEGEERNRGNFPPRFSGRQFPNYSSELNVNALELEDSALYLCASRPVIEAFFGQGTRLTVV.

The CDR3 sequence: CAGNWGQGRVNTEAFF. The CDR3, as DNA: TGTGCCGGGAATTGGGGACAGGGTAGGGTGAACACTGAAGCTTTCTTT. The chain is built from TRBV19 and TRBJ1-1, with 9 positions matching TRBD1. The CDR3 covers 16 residues. Germline values: CDR1 LNHDA, CDR2 SQIVND (reference sequence). V dropped 11 bases and J dropped 0; count of bases not matched to a gene: 13. Full variable domain (outside the CDR3, taken from reference TRBV19 and TRBJ1-1): DGGITQSPKYLFRKEGQNVTLSCEQNLNHDAMYWYRQDPGQGLRLIYYSQIVNDFQKGDIAEGYSVSREKKESFPLTVTSAQKNPTAFYLCAGNWGQGRVNTEAFFGQGTRLTVV.

This rearrangement joins TRBV5-1 to TRBJ2-3; 8 nucleotides line up with TRBD1. V shed 3 bases and J 0 bases; nucleotides not matched to a gene: 6. The germline CDR1 and CDR2 sequences are SGHRS and YFSETQ. This CDR3 has 16 amino acids. The CDR3, as DNA: TGCGCCAGCAGCTGGGGGGACAGGCGAAGCACAGATACGCAGTATTTT. It yields the protein CASSWGDRRSTDTQYF.

This CDR3 is CASSYRDDTEAFF. The CDR3 DNA is TGTGCCAGCAGTTACCGGGACGACACTGAAGCTTTCTTT. J is TRBJ1-1 and V is TRBV6-5; D is perhaps TRBD1 (5 bases). CDR1 and CDR2 (germline): MNHEY, SVGAGI. Trimming took off 2 bases at V and 3 bases at J, with 7 bases between the two ends. CDR3 length: 13 residues.

This sequence joins TRBV27 and TRBJ2-7; tentatively, D is TRBD1 (5 bases). Germline assignment: CDR1 MNHEY and CDR2 SMNVEV (reference sequence). Trimming stripped 3 bases from V and 4 bases from J, with 10 bases between. CDR3 length: 13 residues. Here the CDR3 DNA reads TGTGCCAGCAGTTTTGGGGCAGCGTACGAGCAGTACTTC. It translates to CASSFGAAYEQYF.

CDR3 residues: CASSNGQGVRQPQHF. The CDR3 DNA sequence: TGTGCCAGCAGTAACGGACAGGGTGTTCGGCAGCCCCAGCATTTT. The rearrangement uses TRBV27 and TRBJ1-5; 8 nucleotides match TRBD1. V trimming: 5 bases; J trimming: 7 bases; junction bases outside the gene matches: 10. CDR1 is MNHEY, CDR2 SMNVEV, per germline (reference sequence). This CDR3 comprises 15 residues.

J is TRBJ1-3 and V is TRBV6-6; D remains ambiguous. Trimming pared 5 bases from V and 0 bases from J, leaving 11 bases between. This CDR3 comprises 15 residues. Germline loops: CDR1 MNHNY, CDR2 SVGAGI (reference sequence). The CDR3 protein is CASSKDGSSGNTIYF. The CDR3, as DNA: TGTGCCAGCAGTAAGGACGGGTCCTCTGGAAACACCATATATTTT.

The chain links TRBV6-5 to TRBJ1-3, with D tentatively TRBD1 (5 bases). V dropped 0 bases and J dropped 4 bases, with 13 bases sitting between them. The germline V gene has CDR1 MNHEY and CDR2 SVGAGI. The CDR3 contains 16 residues. CDR3 region: CASSYSWGVLGNTIYF. CDR3 DNA: TGTGCCAGCAGTTACTCGTGGGGGGTCTTGGGAAACACCATATATTTT.

The chain links TRBV5-4 to TRBJ1-1; D remains unclear. CDR1 and CDR2 (germline): SGHNT, YYREEE (reference sequence). V lost 2 bases to trimming and J lost 3 bases, with 11 bases between them. The CDR3 is made up of 14 amino acids. The CDR3 DNA sequence: TGTGCCAGCAGCTTTGCGGGTCTGGACACTGAAGCTTTCTTT. It translates to CASSFAGLDTEAFF.

There are a few counts of this clone. The V and J genes are TRBV19 and TRBJ1-5; tentatively, D is TRBD1 (5 bases). V gave up 6 bases and J gave up 3 bases, with 12 bases separating them. Germline loops: CDR1 LNHDA, CDR2 SQIVND (reference sequence). This CDR3 contains 14 residues. The CDR3 spells CASRRDSLNQPQHF. The CDR3 DNA reads TGTGCCAGTAGGCGTGACAGTCTCAATCAGCCCCAGCATTTT.

The chain carries TRBV11-2 and TRBJ1-1; D is ambiguous. The CDR3 loop spans 14 amino acids. The germline V gene encodes CDR1 SGHAT and CDR2 FQNNGV. Trimming took 1 base from V and 1 from J, leaving 7 bases between them. The CDR3 nucleotides read TGTGCCAGCAGCTTAGTATTTGGGAACACTGAAGCTTTCTTT. Amino acid sequence: CASSLVFGNTEAFF.

The CDR3 DNA reads TGTGCCAGTAGTCCGGGGCTCAATGAGCAGTTCTTC. This encodes CASSPGLNEQFF. V and J are TRBV19 and TRBJ2-1; D is tentatively TRBD1 or TRBD2 (5 bases each). The CDR3 totals 12 residues. V shed 5 bases and J shed 6 bases, with 8 bases lying between them. CDR1 LNHDA and CDR2 SQIVND come from the germline V gene (reference sequence).

V is TRBV14 and J is TRBJ2-1; D gene unclear. This CDR3 contains 13 residues. Looked up from germline, CDR1 is SGHDN and CDR2 is FVKESK. V lost 2 bases to trimming and J lost 4 bases, with 6 bases between them. The CDR3 region has the DNA TGTGCCAGCAGCCAACTTAGTTACAATGAGCAGTTCTTC. As protein: CASSQLSYNEQFF.

V and J are TRBV11-2 and TRBJ1-1; 7 nucleotides agree with TRBD1. The CDR3 sequence is 17 residues long. The V and J ends lost 1 base and 1 base, in that order; junction bases with no gene match: 9. Germline-derived CDR1 and CDR2 are SGHAT and FQNNGV. CDR3 sequence (DNA): TGTGCCAGCAGCTTAGCGTTAGCAGGGGGGTCGAACACTGAAGCTTTCTTT. The encoded protein is CASSLALAGGSNTEAFF.